A selection of T cell receptor beta chains follows, all from one sample in a study of T cell responses to AZD1222 COVID-19 vaccine. Sequencing used immunoSEQ multiplex PCR; TCRdb keeps in-frame clones, though not all of them. The sample records some 130,000 clones, about 93% being singletons. Sequences were derived from peripheral blood, sampled on day 0 of AZD1222 vaccination. The receptors come from an adult in good health. Both conserved end residues are part of each CDR3. The D gene is left open where the match is weak. A row's size may be missing; if present it is once, few, many or a size class.

V: TRBV6-5; J: TRBJ1-1; size: -; D: -; CDR3: CASTGLGTEAFF; DNA: TGTGCCAGCACGGGCCTGGGCACTGAAGCTTTCTTT
V: TRBV11-3; J: TRBJ1-5; size: -; D: TRBD1; CDR3: CASSLADRGLDGSNQPQHF; DNA: TGTGCCAGCAGCTTAGCCGACAGGGGCCTGGACGGGAGCAATCAGCCCCAGCATTTT
V: TRBV19; J: TRBJ2-7; size: -; D: TRBD1; CDR3: CASSIRTGDEQYF; DNA: TGTGCCAGTAGTATCCGGACAGGGGACGAGCAGTACTTC
V: TRBV25-1; J: TRBJ1-2; size: -; D: -; CDR3: CASSEIVGYGYTF; DNA: TGTGCCAGCAGTGAAATCGTGGGCTATGGCTACACCTTC
V: TRBV19; J: TRBJ1-1; size: -; D: TRBD1; CDR3: CASSIAAQGGGTEAFF; DNA: TGTGCCAGTAGTATAGCCGCACAGGGGGGAGGAACTGAAGCTTTCTTT
V: TRBV19; J: TRBJ2-1; size: -; D: TRBD1; CDR3: CASSIRGFRTGGSYNEQFF; DNA: TGTGCCAGTAGTATTAGGGGTTTCAGGACAGGGGGTTCCTACAATGAGCAGTTCTTC
V: TRBV5-6; J: TRBJ1-1; size: -; D: -; CDR3: CASSLGTADGGAFF; DNA: TGTGCCAGCAGCTTGGGGACGGCGGATGGGGGAGCTTTCTTT
V: TRBV11-3; J: TRBJ2-3; size: -; D: -; CDR3: CASSPGRTDTQYF; DNA: TGTGCCAGCAGCCCCGGGCGCACAGATACGCAGTATTTT
V: TRBV27; J: TRBJ1-2; size: -; D: TRBD1; CDR3: CASSSYRGNYGYTF; DNA: TGTGCCAGCAGTTCATACAGGGGTAACTATGGCTACACCTTC
V: TRBV29-1; J: TRBJ1-2; size: -; D: TRBD1; CDR3: CSSEGQGVGKTF; DNA: TGCAGCTCGGAGGGACAGGGAGTTGGGAAGACCTTC
V: TRBV11-2; J: TRBJ2-2; size: -; D: -; CDR3: CASSLDPSRVGTGELFF; DNA: TGTGCCAGCAGCTTAGATCCGAGCAGGGTTGGCACCGGGGAGCTGTTTTTT
V: TRBV7-8; J: TRBJ1-2; size: -; D: -; CDR3: CASSFEGGSNYGYTF; DNA: TGTGCCAGCAGCTTTGAGGGGGGATCCAACTATGGCTACACCTTC
V: TRBV4-1; J: TRBJ1-6; size: once; D: -; CDR3: CASSQEQSYNSPLHF; DNA: TGCGCCAGCAGCCAAGAACAGTCGTATAATTCACCCCTCCACTTT
V: TRBV3-1/TRBV3-2; J: TRBJ2-7; size: -; D: TRBD1; CDR3: CASSRGTGAYEQYF; DNA: TGTGCCAGCAGCCGTGGGACAGGGGCCTACGAGCAGTACTTC
V: TRBV11-2; J: TRBJ2-7; size: -; D: -; CDR3: CASKPPGAFIYEQYF; DNA: TGTGCCAGCAAACCCCCAGGGGCATTTATCTACGAGCAGTACTTC
V: TRBV6-5; J: TRBJ2-1; size: -; D: -; CDR3: CASSYLTGPSYNEQFF; DNA: TGTGCCAGCAGTTACTTAACAGGGCCCTCCTACAATGAGCAGTTCTTC
V: TRBV3-1/TRBV3-2; J: TRBJ1-2; size: -; D: -; CDR3: CASSQMGGDTGYTF; DNA: TGTGCCAGCAGCCAGATGGGAGGGGACACAGGCTACACCTTC
V: TRBV6-2/TRBV6-3; J: TRBJ1-2; size: -; D: -; CDR3: CASSNRALSSYGYTF; DNA: TGTGCCAGCAGTAACAGGGCCCTCTCCAGCTATGGCTACACCTTC
V: TRBV5-1; J: TRBJ1-1; size: -; D: TRBD1; CDR3: CASSFADRDTEAFF; DNA: TGCGCCAGCAGCTTTGCGGACAGGGACACTGAAGCTTTCTTT
V: TRBV19; J: TRBJ1-2; size: -; D: -; CDR3: CASTHPLGPDGYTF; DNA: TGTGCCAGTACTCACCCCTTGGGACCGGATGGCTACACCTTC
V: TRBV7-9; J: TRBJ1-5; size: once; D: -; CDR3: CASSTDNQPQHF; DNA: TGTGCCAGCAGCACCGATAATCAGCCCCAGCATTTT
V: TRBV7-9; J: TRBJ1-1; size: -; D: -; CDR3: CASSLGFGAEAFF; DNA: TGTGCCAGCAGCTTAGGATTCGGGGCTGAAGCTTTCTTT
V: TRBV19; J: TRBJ1-2; size: -; D: -; CDR3: CASSILGDYGYTF; DNA: TGTGCCAGTAGTATTTTGGGTGACTATGGCTACACCTTC
V: TRBV2; J: TRBJ2-2; size: -; D: TRBD2; CDR3: CASRQQGAGGTGELFF; DNA: TGTGCCAGCAGGCAGCAGGGAGCGGGGGGCACCGGGGAGCTGTTTTTT
V: TRBV7-9; J: TRBJ2-2; size: -; D: -; CDR3: CASSFHSGGELFF; DNA: TGTGCCAGCAGCTTCCATAGCGGCGGGGAGCTGTTTTTT
V: TRBV6-5; J: TRBJ1-6; size: -; D: -; CDR3: CAAQGFLNSPLHF; DNA: TGTGCCGCCCAGGGTTTTCTTAATTCACCCCTCCACTTT
V: TRBV4-1; J: TRBJ2-7; size: -; D: -; CDR3: CASSQVAGVDEQYF; DNA: TGCGCCAGCAGCCAAGTGGCAGGGGTAGACGAGCAGTACTTC
V: TRBV4-1; J: TRBJ1-2; size: -; D: -; CDR3: CASSQEKGRTGPQGYTF; DNA: TGCGCCAGCAGCCAAGAAAAGGGCCGGACGGGACCTCAGGGCTACACCTTC
V: TRBV6-4; J: TRBJ2-3; size: -; D: TRBD2; CDR3: CASSDLAGATDTQYF; DNA: TGTGCCAGCAGTGACCTAGCGGGGGCTACAGATACGCAGTATTTT
V: TRBV7-9; J: TRBJ2-7; size: few; D: TRBD1; CDR3: CASRFAGNRGLGSSYEQYF; DNA: TGTGCCAGCAGATTCGCCGGGAACAGGGGGCTTGGATCGTCCTACGAGCAGTACTTC
V: TRBV7-6; J: TRBJ1-6; size: few; D: -; CDR3: CASSQNGRVSYNSPLHF; DNA: TGTGCCAGCAGCCAAAACGGGAGGGTCTCCTATAATTCACCCCTCCACTTT
V: TRBV5-1; J: TRBJ2-2; size: -; D: -; CDR3: CASSLDVSGELFF; DNA: TGCGCCAGCAGCTTGGACGTTTCCGGGGAGCTGTTTTTT
V: TRBV5-4; J: TRBJ2-3; size: -; D: TRBD2; CDR3: CASSLALAGGADTQYF; DNA: TGTGCCAGCAGCTTGGCCCTAGCGGGGGGAGCAGATACGCAGTATTTT
V: TRBV7-9; J: TRBJ1-1; size: -; D: -; CDR3: CASIPVVGVMNTEAFF; DNA: TGTGCCAGCATCCCCGTGGTCGGGGTAATGAACACTGAAGCTTTCTTT
V: TRBV12-3/TRBV12-4; J: TRBJ2-1; size: -; D: -; CDR3: CASSWDSSQFF; DNA: TGTGCCAGCAGCTGGGACTCCTCTCAGTTCTTC
V: TRBV7-9; J: TRBJ2-2; size: -; D: -; CDR3: CAVRGAETGELFF; DNA: TGTGCCGTCCGGGGCGCGGAGACCGGGGAGCTGTTTTTT
V: TRBV5-6; J: TRBJ1-1; size: -; D: -; CDR3: CASSLPGWNTEAFF; DNA: TGTGCCAGCAGTCTTCCGGGTTGGAACACTGAAGCTTTCTTT
V: TRBV14; J: TRBJ1-6; size: -; D: -; CDR3: CASSSSPYNSPLHF; DNA: TGTGCCAGCAGCTCCAGTCCCTATAATTCACCCCTCCACTTT
V: TRBV30; J: TRBJ1-2; size: -; D: -; CDR3: CAWSAQGYGYTF; DNA: TGTGCCTGGAGTGCACAGGGCTATGGCTACACCTTC
V: TRBV29-1; J: TRBJ1-1; size: -; D: -; CDR3: CSVEGIRPYTEAFF; DNA: TGCAGCGTTGAAGGAATCCGACCGTACACTGAAGCTTTCTTT
V: TRBV7-9; J: TRBJ2-2; size: few; D: -; CDR3: CASSPGVISSPGELFF; DNA: TGTGCCAGCAGCCCTGGGGTAATTTCATCACCCGGGGAGCTGTTTTTT
V: TRBV5-1; J: TRBJ1-3; size: -; D: -; CDR3: CASSLGGGENTIYF; DNA: TGCGCCAGCAGCCTGGGGGGAGGCGAAAACACCATATATTTT
V: TRBV25-1; J: TRBJ2-7; size: -; D: -; CDR3: CASSSGGALNEQYF; DNA: TGTGCCAGCAGTTCTGGGGGCGCGTTAAACGAGCAGTACTTC
V: TRBV12-3/TRBV12-4; J: TRBJ1-2; size: -; D: -; CDR3: CASSFGTVYTF; DNA: TGTGCCAGCAGCTTTGGGACTGTCTACACCTTC
V: TRBV6-5; J: TRBJ1-1; size: -; D: -; CDR3: CASSTWVNTEAFF; DNA: TGTGCCAGCAGTACGTGGGTAAACACTGAAGCTTTCTTT
V: TRBV13; J: TRBJ1-1; size: -; D: -; CDR3: CASSIWDTVTEAFF; DNA: TGTGCCAGCAGCATATGGGACACTGTCACTGAAGCTTTCTTT